One sample yielded the 19 T cell receptor beta chains listed below, sequenced in a study of somatic mutations in cytotoxic T cells in rheumatoid arthritis. Only in-frame clones appear in the TCRdb table, and some are missing; sequencing was by immunoSEQ multiplex PCR. The sample holds around 16,000 clones; more than 70% are singletons and the top ten take 14%. The sequencing input was CD8+ T cells sorted from blood. Source of these receptors: an adult with rheumatoid arthritis.

This sequence joins TRBV11-2 and TRBJ2-5; D gene uncertain. In germline, CDR1 is SGHAT, CDR2 FQNNGV. Trimming took 1 base from V and 0 from J, leaving 9 bases between them. The CDR3 loop spans 15 amino acids. The CDR3 loop is CASSLGTSYQETQYF. Written as DNA, the CDR3 is TGTGCCAGCAGCTTAGGGACCTCGTACCAAGAGACCCAGTACTTC.

V is TRBV7-2 and J is TRBJ2-1; no clear D gene. The CDR3 extends over 11 amino acids. Germline loops: CDR1 SGHTA, CDR2 FQGNSA. V was pared by 2 bases and J by 6 bases, with 2 bases between. The CDR3 protein is CASSLSNEQFF. DNA for the CDR3: TGTGCCAGCAGCTTAAGCAATGAGCAGTTCTTC.

This sequence joins TRBV27 and TRBJ2-1; 9 nucleotides align to TRBD2. CDR1 is MNHEY and CDR2 is SMNVEV in the germline V gene (reference sequence). The V segment lost 5 bases and the J segment 1 base; nucleotides outside the gene matches: 6. This CDR3 spans 16 amino acids. The CDR3 region has the DNA TGTGCCAGCAGTAGCGTAGCGGGAGAGTCCTACAATGAGCAGTTCTTC. Residues: CASSSVAGESYNEQFF.

J is TRBJ1-1 and V is TRBV6-5, with D possibly matching TRBD1 (5 bases). Deletions cut 9 bases from V and 2 bases from J, with 19 bases between. The CDR3 is 15 amino acids. Looked up from germline, CDR1 is MNHEY and CDR2 is SVGAGI. The CDR3 DNA reads as TGTGCCAGGACAGTCATGGGGGTTCGTAACACTGAAGCTTTCTTT. It yields the protein CARTVMGVRNTEAFF.

The chain is built from TRBV27 and TRBJ2-7; 9 bases match TRBD1. The germline CDR1 and CDR2 sequences are MNHEY and SMNVEV (reference sequence). The CDR3 is 16 residues long. The ends lost 2 bases at V and 0 bases at J; junction bases unmatched: 5. This CDR3 is CASSLGTGKASYEQYF. Here the CDR3 DNA reads TGTGCCAGCAGTTTAGGGACAGGGAAGGCCTCCTACGAGCAGTACTTC.

This clone came up a few times. The chain joins TRBV28 to TRBJ2-7; 12 bases line up with TRBD2. CDR1 and CDR2 (germline): MDHEN, SYDVKM. Unmatched junction bases numbered 5, after V lost 6 bases and J lost 2 bases. CDR3 length: 15 amino acids. CDR3 sequence: CASSLLAGGAYEQYF. Written as DNA, the CDR3 is TGTGCCAGCAGCCTACTAGCGGGAGGAGCCTACGAGCAGTACTTC.

Notes on this clone: Within the sample, other DNA sequences also encode this same CDR3. The CDR3 region has the DNA TGTGCCAGCAGTGGACTAGCGGGGGGACTGTACAATGAGCAGTTCTTC. It yields the protein CASSGLAGGLYNEQFF. The chain links TRBV2 to TRBJ2-1; 13 bases fit TRBD2. The V gene end was trimmed by 4 bases and the J gene end by 4 bases; junction bases not matched to a gene: 4. Per germline, CDR1 SNHLY and CDR2 FYNNEI. The length of the CDR3 is 16 residues.

The chain is built from TRBV14 and TRBJ2-7, with 10 nucleotides matching TRBD2. J lost 5 bases, V lost 2 bases, and 6 bases had no gene match. The CDR3 totals 15 residues. Germline assignment: CDR1 SGHDN and CDR2 FVKESK. The CDR3 sequence is CASSQLAGAGHEQYF. CDR3 in DNA: TGTGCCAGCAGCCAACTAGCGGGAGCCGGCCACGAGCAGTACTTC.

The V gene is TRBV5-6, the J gene TRBJ2-7; no reliable D call. The germline gives CDR1 SGHDT, CDR2 YYEEEE. This CDR3 is 13 amino acids long. The V gene lost 0 bases and the J gene lost 7 bases, with 11 bases spanning the gap. CDR3 nucleotide sequence: TGTGCCAGCAGCTTGGGTGTGGCCCTGGAGCAGTACTTC. It yields the protein CASSLGVALEQYF. Full variable domain (outside the CDR3, taken from reference TRBV5-6 and TRBJ2-7): DAGVTQSPTHLIKTRGQQVTLRCSPKSGHDTVSWYQQALGQGPQFIFQYYEEEERQRGNFPDRFSGHQFPNYSSELNVNALLLGDSALYLCASSLGVALEQYFGPGTRLTVT.

The chain carries TRBV2 and TRBJ2-5, with D possibly TRBD1 on 6 matching bases. The ends were cut back, 6 bases at V and 1 base at J, with 12 bases in the middle. This CDR3 is built from 14 residues. Germline V gene lookup returns CDR1 SNHLY and CDR2 FYNNEI. The CDR3 region has the DNA TGTGCCAGCAGGGAACAGGGTCCCCAAGAGACCCAGTACTTC. Translated, it gives CASREQGPQETQYF.

Turning to this clone: Given a much more abundant clone one base away, this may be a read error. This chain joins TRBV19 and TRBJ2-7; D is uncertain. This CDR3 is 13 amino acids long. Germline V gene data show CDR1 as LNHDA and CDR2 as SQIVND (reference sequence). The CDR3 DNA follows: TGTGTCAGTAGTATTAGTTTGGGCAGCGAGCAGTACTTC. Translating gives CVSSISLGSEQYF.

This clone is a singleton in its sample. This chain joins TRBV27 and TRBJ2-1; D is possibly TRBD1 or TRBD2 (5 bases each). The V end was cut by 5 bases, the J end by 4 bases, with 15 bases between. This CDR3 comprises 15 residues. Germline CDR1 reads MNHEY; CDR2 reads SMNVEV (reference sequence). CDR3 DNA sequence: TGTGCCAGCAGTATGACCACGGGGCGATACAATGAGCAGTTCTTC. Amino acids: CASSMTTGRYNEQFF.

This chain links TRBV4-2 with TRBJ2-5; maybe TRBD2 (6 bases). Germline V gene sequence: CDR1 LGHNA, CDR2 YNFKEQ. Deletions cut 1 base from V and 1 base from J, with 10 bases between. The CDR3 is 15 residues long. The CDR3 reads CASSQVAGPQETQYF. For the CDR3, the DNA is TGTGCCAGCAGCCAAGTGGCGGGGCCCCAAGAGACCCAGTACTTC.

This chain joins TRBV29-1 and TRBJ1-2; D possibly corresponds to TRBD1 (5 bases). Looked up from germline, CDR1 is SQVTM and CDR2 is ANQGSEA. V was pared by 1 base and J by 3 bases, with 12 bases between. The CDR3 totals 14 residues. The CDR3 DNA sequence: TGCAGCGTTGAAGGGTTAGAAGGGGACTATGGCTACACCTTC. Amino acids: CSVEGLEGDYGYTF.

This clone was recorded once. The chain combines TRBV11-2 with TRBJ2-7, with unresolved D. The CDR3 is 16 amino acids. The V and J ends lost 3 bases and 6 bases respectively, with 21 bases between them. The germline V gene encodes CDR1 SGHAT and CDR2 FQNNGV. The CDR3 DNA reads TGTGCCAGCAGCTTCTCGCCATCTTCCATCCTAGGCGAGCAGTACTTC. This sequence encodes CASSFSPSSILGEQYF.

This chain connects TRBV10-2 to TRBJ2-5; no definite D call. The J call may be in error: the DNA end matches TRBJ2-7 better. This CDR3 contains 12 residues. The V gene's germline CDR1 is WSHSY and CDR2 SAAADI. The CDR3 spells CASLSFLYEQYF. In DNA form, the CDR3 reads TGCGCCAGCTTGAGCTTTTTGTACGAGCAGTACTTC.

The rearrangement links TRBV9 to TRBJ2-3, with D possibly being TRBD1 (6 bases). The germline V and J ends were trimmed by 0 bases and 0 bases, with 11 bases remaining between them. The CDR3 is 16 residues long. Germline V gene data show CDR1 as SGDLS and CDR2 as YYNGEE. DNA for the CDR3: TGTGCCAGCAGCGTAGCTACAGGGATTAGCACAGATACGCAGTATTTT. Its translation: CASSVATGISTDTQYF.

The chain uses TRBV14 and TRBJ1-3; D gene unclear. The ends were cut back, 4 bases at V and 4 bases at J, with 11 bases in the middle. The length of the CDR3 is 14 residues. CDR1 SGHDN and CDR2 FVKESK come from the germline V gene. CDR3 loop: CASSPRRAGNTIYF. CDR3 nucleotides: TGTGCCAGCAGCCCTCGTCGTGCAGGAAACACCATATATTTT. Full variable domain (remainder filled in from reference TRBV14 and TRBJ1-3): EAGVTQFPSHSVIEKGQTVTLRCDPISGHDNLYWYRRVMGKEIKFLLHFVKESKQDESGMPNNRFLAERTGGTYSTLKVQPAELEDSGVYFCASSPRRAGNTIYFGEGSWLTVV.

The chain uses TRBV30 and TRBJ2-2; perhaps D is TRBD1 or TRBD2 (5 bases each). Germline V gene data show CDR1 as GTSNPN and CDR2 as SVGIG (reference sequence). V was pared by 3 bases and J by 5 bases, with 19 bases between. This CDR3 is 16 amino acids long. The CDR3 DNA follows: TGTGCCTGGAGGGATAGTACGGGACGGCTAACCGGGGAGCTGTTTTTT. Amino acid sequence: CAWRDSTGRLTGELFF.